The clone carrying this T cell receptor (beta chain) was observed at least ten times. The antigen is undetermined. If patients had other autoimmune diseases, uncontrolled infections, pregnancy or lactation, they were excluded. The sample is drawn from a study of Graves' ophthalmopathy and Graves' hyperthyroidism. Across the study: The authors collected peripheral blood at initial diagnosis, before any treatment.

Amplification from RNA transcripts yielded the TCR beta CDR3 regions. Second-round multiplex PCR followed a first-round RT-PCR using HTBI primers. TCRdb independently ran MiXCR on the multiplex PCR reads; one entry per CDR3 protein. The sample holds about 620,000 distinct CDR3 sequences; around a fifth are singletons and the top ten take more than 5.5%. Study conclusions and caveats: Among thyroid clonotypes expanded above 0.001 frequency, most also appeared in blood.

V gave up 4 bases and J gave up 4 bases, with 10 bases separating them. Germline V gene data show CDR1 as MNHNS and CDR2 as SASEGT. CDR3 length: 13 amino acids. The origin of this receptor is a woman in her late teens or twenties with stable Graves' hyperthyroidism. Some clones in this sample may be carry-over from other donors' samples. Source material: peripheral blood. This sequence joins TRBV6-1 and TRBJ1-2, with D uncertain. DNA for the CDR3: TGTGCCAGCAGTGCTGGTCTGGCCTATGGCTACACCTTC. This encodes CASSAGLAYGYTF.